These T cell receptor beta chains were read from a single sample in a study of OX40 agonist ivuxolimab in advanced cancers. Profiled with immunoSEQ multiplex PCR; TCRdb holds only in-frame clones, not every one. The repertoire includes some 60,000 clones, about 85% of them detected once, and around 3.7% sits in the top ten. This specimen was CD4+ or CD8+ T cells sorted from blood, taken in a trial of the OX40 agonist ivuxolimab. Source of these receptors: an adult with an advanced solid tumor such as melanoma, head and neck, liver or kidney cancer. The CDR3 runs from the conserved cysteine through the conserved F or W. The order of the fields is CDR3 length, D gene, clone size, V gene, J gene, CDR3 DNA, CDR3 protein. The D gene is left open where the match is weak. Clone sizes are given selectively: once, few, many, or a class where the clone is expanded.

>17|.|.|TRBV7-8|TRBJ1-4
TGTGCCAGCAGCTTAGCGGCCACGGCAGGGAATCGAGAAAAACTGTTTTTT
CASSLAATAGNREKLFF
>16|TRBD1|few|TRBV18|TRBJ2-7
TGTGCCAGCTCACCATCTCAGAGGGACAGGACACCAGGGCAGTACTTC
CASSPSQRDRTPGQYF
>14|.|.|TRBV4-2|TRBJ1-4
TGTGCCAGCAGCCAAGATCCAGGGCAGGAAAAACTGTTTTTT
CASSQDPGQEKLFF
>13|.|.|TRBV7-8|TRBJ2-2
TGTGCCAGCAGCTTAGGGGGCGTCGGGGAGCTGTTTTTT
CASSLGGVGELFF
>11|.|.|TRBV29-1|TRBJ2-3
TGCAGCGCGTCTAAAGTTGATACGCAGTATTTT
CSASKVDTQYF
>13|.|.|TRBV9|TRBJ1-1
TGTGCCAGCAGTAACGGACCGAACACTGAAGCTTTCTTT
CASSNGPNTEAFF
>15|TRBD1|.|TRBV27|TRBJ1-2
TGTGCCAGCAGCTCGCCGGACAGGGGGCTTTATGGCTACACCTTC
CASSSPDRGLYGYTF
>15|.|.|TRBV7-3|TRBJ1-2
TGTGCCAGCAGCTTAAAATTGGGCTATGGCTATGGCTACACCTTC
CASSLKLGYGYGYTF
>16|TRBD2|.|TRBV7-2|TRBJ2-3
TGTGCCAGCAGCTCGGGACTAGCGGGGGGCACAGATACGCAGTATTTT
CASSSGLAGGTDTQYF
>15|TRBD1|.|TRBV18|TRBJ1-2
TGTGCCAGCTCGACGAACAGGGGAGCTAACTATGGCTACACCTTC
CASSTNRGANYGYTF
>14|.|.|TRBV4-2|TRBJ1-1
TGTGCCAGCAGCCTATCTGGGGGTGGCGCTGAAGCTTTCTTT
CASSLSGGGAEAFF
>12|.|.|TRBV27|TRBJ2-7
TGTGCTAGCAGTGGGCAGGGGTACGAGCAGTACTTC
CASSGQGYEQYF
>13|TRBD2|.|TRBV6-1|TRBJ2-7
TGTGCCAGCAAAAAGGGAGGGTCCCACGAGCAGTACTTC
CASKKGGSHEQYF
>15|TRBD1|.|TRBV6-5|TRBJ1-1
TGTGCCAGCAGTTACGACAGGGACACTTACACTGAAGCTTTCTTT
CASSYDRDTYTEAFF